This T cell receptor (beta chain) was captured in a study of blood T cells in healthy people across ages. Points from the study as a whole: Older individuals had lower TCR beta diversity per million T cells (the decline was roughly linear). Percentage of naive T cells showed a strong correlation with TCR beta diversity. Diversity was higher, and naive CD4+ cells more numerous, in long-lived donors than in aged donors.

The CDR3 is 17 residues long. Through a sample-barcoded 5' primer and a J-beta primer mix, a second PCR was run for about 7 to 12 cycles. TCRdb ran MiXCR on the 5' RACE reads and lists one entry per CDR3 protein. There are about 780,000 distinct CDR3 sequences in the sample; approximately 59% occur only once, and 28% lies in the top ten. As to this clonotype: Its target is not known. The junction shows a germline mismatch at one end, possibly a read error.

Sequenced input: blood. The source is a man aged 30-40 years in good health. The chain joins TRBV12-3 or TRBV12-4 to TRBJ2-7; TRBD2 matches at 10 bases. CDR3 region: CASSLLPGLAASYEQYF. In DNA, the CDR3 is TGCGCCAGCAGTTTACTACCTGGACTAGCGGCCTCCTACGAGCAGTACTTC.